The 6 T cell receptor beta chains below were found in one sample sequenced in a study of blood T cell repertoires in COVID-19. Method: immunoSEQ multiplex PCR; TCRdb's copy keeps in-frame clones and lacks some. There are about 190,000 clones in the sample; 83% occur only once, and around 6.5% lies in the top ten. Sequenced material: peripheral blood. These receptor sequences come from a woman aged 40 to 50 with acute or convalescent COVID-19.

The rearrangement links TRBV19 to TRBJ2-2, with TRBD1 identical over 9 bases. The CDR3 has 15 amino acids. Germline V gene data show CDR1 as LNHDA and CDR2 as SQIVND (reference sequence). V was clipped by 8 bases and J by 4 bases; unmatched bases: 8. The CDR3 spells CASSTGGRGTGELFF. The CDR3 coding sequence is TGTGCCAGTTCAACAGGGGGCCGGGGCACCGGGGAGCTGTTTTTT. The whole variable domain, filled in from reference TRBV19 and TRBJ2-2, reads DGGITQSPKYLFRKEGQNVTLSCEQNLNHDAMYWYRQDPGQGLRLIYYSQIVNDFQKGDIAEGYSVSREKKESFPLTVTSAQKNPTAFYLCASSTGGRGTGELFFGEGSRLTVL.

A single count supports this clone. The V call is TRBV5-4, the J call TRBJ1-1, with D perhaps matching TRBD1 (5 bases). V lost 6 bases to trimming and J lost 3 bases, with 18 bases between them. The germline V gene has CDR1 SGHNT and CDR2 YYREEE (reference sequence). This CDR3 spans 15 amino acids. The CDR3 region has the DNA TGTGCCAGCAAACTGGTAGGGGTATTGGACACTGAAGCTTTCTTT. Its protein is CASKLVGVLDTEAFF.

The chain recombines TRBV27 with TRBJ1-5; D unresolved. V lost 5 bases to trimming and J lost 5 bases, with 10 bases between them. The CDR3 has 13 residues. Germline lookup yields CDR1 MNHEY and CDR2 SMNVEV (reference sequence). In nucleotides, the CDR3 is TGTGCCAGCAGTCTAACTCGTGATCAGCCCCAGCATTTT. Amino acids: CASSLTRDQPQHF.

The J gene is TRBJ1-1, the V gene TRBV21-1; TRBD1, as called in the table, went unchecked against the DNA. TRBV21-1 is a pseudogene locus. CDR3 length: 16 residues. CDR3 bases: TGTGCCAGCAGCAAAGCGGAAACAGGGGGTGGTACTGAAGCTTTCTTT. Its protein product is CASSKAETGGGTEAFF.

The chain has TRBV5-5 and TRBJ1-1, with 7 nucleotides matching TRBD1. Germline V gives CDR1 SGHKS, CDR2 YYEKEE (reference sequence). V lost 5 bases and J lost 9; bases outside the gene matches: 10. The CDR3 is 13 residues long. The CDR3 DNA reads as TGTGCCAGCAGTCCCGTAACGGACAGGAAAGCTTTCTTT. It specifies CASSPVTDRKAFF.

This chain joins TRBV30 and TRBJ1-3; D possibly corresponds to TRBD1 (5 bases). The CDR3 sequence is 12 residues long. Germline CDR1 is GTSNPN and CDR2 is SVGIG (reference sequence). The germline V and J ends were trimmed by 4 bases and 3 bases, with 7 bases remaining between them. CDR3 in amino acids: CAWTTVGNTIYF. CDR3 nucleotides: TGTGCCTGGACGACAGTTGGAAACACCATATATTTT.